This T cell receptor (beta chain) was identified during a study of T-cell memory formation after mild COVID-19. The TCR alpha and TCR beta cDNA libraries, bearing sample barcodes and UMIs, were generated by 5'RACE using constant-segment primers. TCRdb re-derived calls from the 5' RACE reads in MiXCR, one entry per CDR3 protein. The profile shows about 340,000 distinct CDR3 sequences, 10% to 15% of them singletons. This clonotype showed up just a few times. The receptor comes from a man aged 18 to 30 who had mild COVID-19 (a few samples of this study predate the infection). Cell type and time point are not known. Input material: PBMCs or a T cell subset sorted from them (not recorded which).

CDR3 bases: TGTGCCAGCAGCATTAACAGCGACACTGAAGCTTTCTTT. Amino acid sequence: CASSINSDTEAFF. The rearrangement links TRBV7-3 to TRBJ1-1; D unresolved. The germline V and J ends were trimmed by 5 bases and 3 bases, with 10 bases remaining between them. The V gene's germline CDR1 is SGHTA and CDR2 FQGTGA. CDR3 size: 13 residues.